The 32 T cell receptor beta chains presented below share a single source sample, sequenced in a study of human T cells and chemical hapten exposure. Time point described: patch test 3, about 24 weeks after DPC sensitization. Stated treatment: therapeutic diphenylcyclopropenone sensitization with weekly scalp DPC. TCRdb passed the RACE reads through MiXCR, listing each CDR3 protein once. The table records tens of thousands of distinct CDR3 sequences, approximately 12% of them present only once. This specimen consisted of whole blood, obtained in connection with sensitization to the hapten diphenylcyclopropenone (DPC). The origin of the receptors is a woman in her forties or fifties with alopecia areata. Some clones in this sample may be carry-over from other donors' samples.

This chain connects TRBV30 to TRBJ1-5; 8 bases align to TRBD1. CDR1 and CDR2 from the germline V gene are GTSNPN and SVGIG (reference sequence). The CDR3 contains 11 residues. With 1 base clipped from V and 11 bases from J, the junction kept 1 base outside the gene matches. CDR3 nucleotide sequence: TGTGCCTGGAGTGACAGGGGGGCCCAGCATTTT. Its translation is CAWSDRGAQHF.

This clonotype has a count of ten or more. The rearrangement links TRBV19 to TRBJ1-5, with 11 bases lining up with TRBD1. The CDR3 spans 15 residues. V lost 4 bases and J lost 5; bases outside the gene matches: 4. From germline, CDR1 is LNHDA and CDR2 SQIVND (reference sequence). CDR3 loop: CASSTPGQGDQPQHF. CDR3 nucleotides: TGTGCCAGTAGTACACCGGGACAGGGGGATCAGCCCCAGCATTTT.

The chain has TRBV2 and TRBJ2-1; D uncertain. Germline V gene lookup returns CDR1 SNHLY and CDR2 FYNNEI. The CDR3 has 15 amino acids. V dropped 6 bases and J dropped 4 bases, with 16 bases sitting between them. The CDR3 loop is CASRQSQQFYNEQFF. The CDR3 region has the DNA TGTGCCAGCAGGCAGTCCCAGCAATTTTACAATGAGCAGTTCTTC.

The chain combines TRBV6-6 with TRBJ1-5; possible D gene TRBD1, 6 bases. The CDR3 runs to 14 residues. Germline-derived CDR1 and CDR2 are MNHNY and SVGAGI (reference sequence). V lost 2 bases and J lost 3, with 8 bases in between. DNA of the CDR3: TGTGCCAGCAGTTACCCAGGGGACAATCAGCCCCAGCATTTT. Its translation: CASSYPGDNQPQHF.

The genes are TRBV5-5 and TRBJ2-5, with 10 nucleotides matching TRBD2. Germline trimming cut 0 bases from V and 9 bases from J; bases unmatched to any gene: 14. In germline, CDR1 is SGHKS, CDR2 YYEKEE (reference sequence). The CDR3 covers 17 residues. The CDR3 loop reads CASSLGVAGGPVWAQYF. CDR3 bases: TGTGCCAGCAGCTTGGGAGTAGCGGGAGGCCCCGTCTGGGCCCAGTACTTC.

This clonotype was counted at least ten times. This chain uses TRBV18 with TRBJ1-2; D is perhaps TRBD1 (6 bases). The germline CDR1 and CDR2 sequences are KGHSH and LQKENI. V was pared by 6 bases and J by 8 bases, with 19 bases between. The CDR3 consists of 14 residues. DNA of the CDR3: TGTGCCAGCTCTTCTGACGGGGGCAAGGGCGGCTACACCTTC. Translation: CASSSDGGKGGYTF.

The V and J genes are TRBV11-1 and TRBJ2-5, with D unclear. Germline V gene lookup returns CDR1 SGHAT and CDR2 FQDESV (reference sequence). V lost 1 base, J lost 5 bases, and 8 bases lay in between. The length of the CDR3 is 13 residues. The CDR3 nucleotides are TGTGCCAGCAGCTTAGTGATCGGGGAGACCCAGTACTTC. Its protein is CASSLVIGETQYF.

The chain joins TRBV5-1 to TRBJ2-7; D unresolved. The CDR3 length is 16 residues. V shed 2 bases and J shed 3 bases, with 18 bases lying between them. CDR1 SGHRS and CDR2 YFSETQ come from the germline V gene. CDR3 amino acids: CASSLSPTDRIYEQYF. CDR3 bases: TGCGCCAGCAGCTTAAGTCCAACCGACCGAATCTACGAGCAGTACTTC.

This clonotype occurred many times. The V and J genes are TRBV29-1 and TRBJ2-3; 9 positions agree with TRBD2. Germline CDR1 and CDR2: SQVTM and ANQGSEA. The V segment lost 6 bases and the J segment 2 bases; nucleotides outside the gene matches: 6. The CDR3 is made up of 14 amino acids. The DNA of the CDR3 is TGCAGCGTCGCGACTAGCGGAACCACAGATACGCAGTATTTT. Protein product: CSVATSGTTDTQYF.

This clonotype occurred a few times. The CDR3 region is CASSLSRGRGFYEQYF. The CDR3 DNA reads as TGTGCCAGCAGCTTATCCAGGGGAAGGGGCTTTTACGAGCAGTACTTC. The rearrangement uses TRBV11-2 and TRBJ2-7; D is perhaps TRBD1 (6 bases). CDR1 is SGHAT, CDR2 FQNNGV, per germline. The CDR3 spans 16 residues. V was pared by 2 bases and J by 4 bases, with 18 bases between.

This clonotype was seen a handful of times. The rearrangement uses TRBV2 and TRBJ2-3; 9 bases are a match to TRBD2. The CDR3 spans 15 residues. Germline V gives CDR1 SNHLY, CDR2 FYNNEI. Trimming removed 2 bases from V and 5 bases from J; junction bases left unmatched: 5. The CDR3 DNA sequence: TGTGCCAGCAGTGAACCTAGCGGGATGGGAGATACGCAGTATTTT. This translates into CASSEPSGMGDTQYF.

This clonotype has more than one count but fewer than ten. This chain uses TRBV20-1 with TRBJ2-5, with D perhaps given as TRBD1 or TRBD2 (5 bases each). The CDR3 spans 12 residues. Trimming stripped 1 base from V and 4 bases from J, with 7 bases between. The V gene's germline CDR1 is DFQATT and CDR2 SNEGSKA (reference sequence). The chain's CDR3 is CSARVGVETQYF. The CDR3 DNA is TGCAGTGCTAGAGTGGGGGTAGAGACCCAGTACTTC.

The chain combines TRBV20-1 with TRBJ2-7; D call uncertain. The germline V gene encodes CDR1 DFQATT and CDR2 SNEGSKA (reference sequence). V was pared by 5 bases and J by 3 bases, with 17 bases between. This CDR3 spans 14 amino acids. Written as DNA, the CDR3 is TGCAGTGCTTTCGGACGTCAACTAAGCTACGAGCAGTACTTC. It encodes CSAFGRQLSYEQYF.

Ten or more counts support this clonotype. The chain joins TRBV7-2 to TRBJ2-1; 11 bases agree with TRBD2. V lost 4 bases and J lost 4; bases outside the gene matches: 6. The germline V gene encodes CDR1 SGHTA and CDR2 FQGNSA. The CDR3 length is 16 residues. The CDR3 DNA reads TGTGCCAGCAGCTCCCGACTAGCGGGATGGTACAATGAGCAGTTCTTC. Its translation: CASSSRLAGWYNEQFF.

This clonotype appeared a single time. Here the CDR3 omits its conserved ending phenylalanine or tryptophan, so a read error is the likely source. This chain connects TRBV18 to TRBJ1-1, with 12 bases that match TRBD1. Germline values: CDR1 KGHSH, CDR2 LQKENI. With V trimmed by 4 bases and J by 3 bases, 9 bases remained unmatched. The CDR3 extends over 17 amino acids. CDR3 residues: CASSRKPGQGADTEAFL. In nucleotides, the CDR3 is TGTGCCAGCTCACGCAAACCGGGACAGGGGGCGGACACTGAAGCTTTCCTT.

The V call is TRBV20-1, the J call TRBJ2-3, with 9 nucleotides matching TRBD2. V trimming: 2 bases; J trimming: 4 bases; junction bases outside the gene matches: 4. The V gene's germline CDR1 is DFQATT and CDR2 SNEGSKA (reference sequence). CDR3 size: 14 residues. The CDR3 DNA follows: TGCAGTGCTAGAAATAGCGGGAGCGCAGATACGCAGTATTTT. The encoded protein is CSARNSGSADTQYF.

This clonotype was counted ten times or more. The CDR3 DNA reads as TGTGCCAGCAACCGGGGGTCTAGTACTGAGCAGTTCTTC. It specifies CASNRGSSTEQFF. The V gene is TRBV3-1, the J gene TRBJ2-1, with a possible D match to TRBD2 (6 bases). Per germline, CDR1 LGHDT and CDR2 YNNKEL (reference sequence). The CDR3 totals 13 residues. V lost 7 bases and J 9 bases, leaving 16 bases between the germline ends.

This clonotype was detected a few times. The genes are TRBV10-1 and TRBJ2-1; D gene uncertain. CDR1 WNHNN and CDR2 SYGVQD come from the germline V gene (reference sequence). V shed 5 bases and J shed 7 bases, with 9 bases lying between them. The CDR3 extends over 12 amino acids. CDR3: CASSRSRNEQFF. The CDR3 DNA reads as TGCGCCAGCAGTAGGTCGAGGAATGAGCAGTTCTTC.

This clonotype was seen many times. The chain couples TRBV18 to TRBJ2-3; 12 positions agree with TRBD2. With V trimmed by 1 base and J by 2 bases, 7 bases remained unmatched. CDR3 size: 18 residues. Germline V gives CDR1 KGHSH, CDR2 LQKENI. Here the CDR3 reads CASSPLYRLAGVTDTQYF. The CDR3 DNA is TGTGCCAGCTCACCACTTTACAGACTAGCGGGAGTCACAGATACGCAGTATTTT.

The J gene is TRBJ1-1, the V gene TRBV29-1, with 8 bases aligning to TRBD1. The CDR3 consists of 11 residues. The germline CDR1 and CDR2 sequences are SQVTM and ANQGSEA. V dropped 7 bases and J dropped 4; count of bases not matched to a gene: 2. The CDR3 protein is CSATGGTEAFF. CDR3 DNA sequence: TGCAGCGCCACAGGGGGCACTGAAGCTTTCTTT.

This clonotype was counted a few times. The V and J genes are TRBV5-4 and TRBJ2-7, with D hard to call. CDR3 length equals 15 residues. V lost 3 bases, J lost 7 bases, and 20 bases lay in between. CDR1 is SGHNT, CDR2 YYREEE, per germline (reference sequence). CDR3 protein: CASSSRPWVAKEQYF. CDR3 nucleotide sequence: TGTGCCAGCAGCTCACGCCCGTGGGTGGCGAAGGAGCAGTACTTC.

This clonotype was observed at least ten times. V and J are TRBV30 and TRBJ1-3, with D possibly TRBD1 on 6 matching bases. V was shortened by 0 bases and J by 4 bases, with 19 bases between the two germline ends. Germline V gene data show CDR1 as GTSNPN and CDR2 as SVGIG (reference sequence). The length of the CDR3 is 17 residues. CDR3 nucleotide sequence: TGTGCCTGGAGTGTAGTGCAGGGGAGGACGAGCGGAAACACCATATATTTT. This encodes CAWSVVQGRTSGNTIYF.

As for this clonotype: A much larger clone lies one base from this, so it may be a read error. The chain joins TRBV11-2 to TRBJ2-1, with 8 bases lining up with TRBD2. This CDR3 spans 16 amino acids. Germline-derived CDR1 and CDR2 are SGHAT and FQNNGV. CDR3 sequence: CASSPTGGPFYNEHFF. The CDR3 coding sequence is TGTGCCAGCAGCCCCACGGGAGGGCCATTCTACAATGAGCATTTCTTC. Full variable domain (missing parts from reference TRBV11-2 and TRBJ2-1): EAGVAQSPRYKIIEKRQSVAFWCNPISGHATLYWYQQILGQGPKLLIQFQNNGVVDDSQLPKDRFSAERLKGVDSTLKIQPAKLEDSAVYLCASSPTGGPFYNEHFFGPGTRLTVL.

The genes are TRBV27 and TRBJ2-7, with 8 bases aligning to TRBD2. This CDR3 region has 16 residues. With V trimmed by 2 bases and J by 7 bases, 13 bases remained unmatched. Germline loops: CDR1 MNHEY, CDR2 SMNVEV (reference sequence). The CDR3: CASSLIGGGQVREQYF. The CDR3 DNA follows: TGTGCCAGCAGTTTAATTGGCGGGGGGCAAGTCCGGGAGCAGTACTTC.

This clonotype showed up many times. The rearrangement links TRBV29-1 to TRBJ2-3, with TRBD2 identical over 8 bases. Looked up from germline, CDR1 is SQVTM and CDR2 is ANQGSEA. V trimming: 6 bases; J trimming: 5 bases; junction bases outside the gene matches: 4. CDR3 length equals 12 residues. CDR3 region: CSVGLAKDTQYF. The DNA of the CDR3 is TGCAGCGTCGGACTAGCCAAAGATACGCAGTATTTT.

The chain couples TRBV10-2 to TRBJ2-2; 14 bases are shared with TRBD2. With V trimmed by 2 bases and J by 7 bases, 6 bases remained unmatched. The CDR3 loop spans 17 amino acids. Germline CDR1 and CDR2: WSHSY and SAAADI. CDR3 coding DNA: TGCGCCAGCAGTGAGGGGACTAGCGGGAGCAGTATCGGGGAGCTGTTTTTT. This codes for CASSEGTSGSSIGELFF.

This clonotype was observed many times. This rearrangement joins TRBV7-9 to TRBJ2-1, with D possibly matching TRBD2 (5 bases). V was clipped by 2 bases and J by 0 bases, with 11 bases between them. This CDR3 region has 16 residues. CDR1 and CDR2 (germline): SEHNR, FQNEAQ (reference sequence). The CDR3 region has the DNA TGTGCCAGCAGCTTAAATACGGGGAGCTCCTACAATGAGCAGTTCTTC. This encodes CASSLNTGSSYNEQFF.

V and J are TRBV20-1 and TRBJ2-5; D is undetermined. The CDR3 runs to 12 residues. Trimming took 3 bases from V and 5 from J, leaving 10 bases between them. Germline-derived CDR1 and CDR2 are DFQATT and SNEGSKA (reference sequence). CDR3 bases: TGCAGTGCTAGCAGAGGACGGGAGACCCAGTACTTC. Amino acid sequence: CSASRGRETQYF.

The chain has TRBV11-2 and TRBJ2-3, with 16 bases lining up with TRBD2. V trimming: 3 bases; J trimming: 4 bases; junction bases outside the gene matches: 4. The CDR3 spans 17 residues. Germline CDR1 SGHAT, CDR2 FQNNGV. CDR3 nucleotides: TGTGCCAGCAGCTTCAGAGGGACTAGCGGGAGGGCAGATACGCAGTATTTT. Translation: CASSFRGTSGRADTQYF.

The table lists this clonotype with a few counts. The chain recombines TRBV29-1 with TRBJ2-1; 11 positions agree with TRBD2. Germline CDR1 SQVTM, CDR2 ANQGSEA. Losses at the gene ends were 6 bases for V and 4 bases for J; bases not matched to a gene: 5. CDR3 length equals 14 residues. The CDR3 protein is CSVVTSGGYNEQFF. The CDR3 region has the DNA TGCAGCGTCGTAACTAGCGGGGGATACAATGAGCAGTTCTTC.

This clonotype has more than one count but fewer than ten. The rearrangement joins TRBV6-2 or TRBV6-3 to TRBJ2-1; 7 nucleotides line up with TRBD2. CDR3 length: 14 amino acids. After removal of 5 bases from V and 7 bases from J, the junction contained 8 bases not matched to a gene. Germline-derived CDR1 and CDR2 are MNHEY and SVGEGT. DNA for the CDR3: TGTGCCAGCAGTCCGGCGGGAGTAAAAAATGAGCAGTTCTTC. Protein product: CASSPAGVKNEQFF.

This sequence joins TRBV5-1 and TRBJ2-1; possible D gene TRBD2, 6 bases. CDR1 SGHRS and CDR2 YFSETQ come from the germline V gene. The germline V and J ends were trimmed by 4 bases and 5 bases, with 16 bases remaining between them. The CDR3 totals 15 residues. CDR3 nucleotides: TGCGCCAGCAGCCGAAGCCCCCGCGGGGACAATGAGCAGTTCTTC. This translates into CASSRSPRGDNEQFF.